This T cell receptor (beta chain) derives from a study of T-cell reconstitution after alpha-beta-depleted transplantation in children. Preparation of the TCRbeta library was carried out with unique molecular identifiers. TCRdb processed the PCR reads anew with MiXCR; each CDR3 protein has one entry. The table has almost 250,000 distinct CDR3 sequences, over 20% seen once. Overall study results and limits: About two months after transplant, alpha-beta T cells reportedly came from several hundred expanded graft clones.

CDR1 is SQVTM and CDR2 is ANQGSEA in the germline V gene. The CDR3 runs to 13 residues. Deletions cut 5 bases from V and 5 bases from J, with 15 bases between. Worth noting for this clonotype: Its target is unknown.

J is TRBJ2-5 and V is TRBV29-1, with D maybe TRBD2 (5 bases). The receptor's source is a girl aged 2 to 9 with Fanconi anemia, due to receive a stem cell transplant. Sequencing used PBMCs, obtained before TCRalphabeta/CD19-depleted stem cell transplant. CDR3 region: CSVPDPWRETQYF. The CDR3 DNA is TGCAGCGTTCCGGATCCCTGGAGGGAGACCCAGTACTTC.